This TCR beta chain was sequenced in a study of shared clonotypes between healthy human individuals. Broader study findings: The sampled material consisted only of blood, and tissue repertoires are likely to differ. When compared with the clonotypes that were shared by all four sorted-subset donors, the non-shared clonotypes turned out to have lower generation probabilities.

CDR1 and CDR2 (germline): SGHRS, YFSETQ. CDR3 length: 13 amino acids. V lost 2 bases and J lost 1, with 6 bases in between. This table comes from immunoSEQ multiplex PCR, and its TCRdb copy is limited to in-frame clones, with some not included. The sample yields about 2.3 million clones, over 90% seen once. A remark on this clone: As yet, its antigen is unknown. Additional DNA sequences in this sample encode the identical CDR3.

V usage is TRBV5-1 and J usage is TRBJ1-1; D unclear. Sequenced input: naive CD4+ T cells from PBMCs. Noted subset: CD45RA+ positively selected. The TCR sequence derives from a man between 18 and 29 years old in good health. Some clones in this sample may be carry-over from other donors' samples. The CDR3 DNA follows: TGCGCCAGCAGCTTAACACCGAACACTGAAGCTTTCTTT. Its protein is CASSLTPNTEAFF.